This T cell receptor (beta chain) was sequenced in a study of T cells in localized non-small cell lung cancer. General study results and limits: Tumor samples were not multi-region, leaving intratumor heterogeneity unexcluded. Highest T cell clonality was seen in uninvolved adjacent lung, surpassing that measured in tumor. Out of the top 100 tumor clones, a median around 60 were seen in adjacent lung. The study linked higher blood T cell density to longer overall survival.

This CDR3 is 16 amino acids long. V lost 10 bases and J 0 bases, leaving 16 bases between the germline ends. Germline assignment: CDR1 LNHDA and CDR2 SQIVND (reference sequence). Using immunoSEQ multiplex PCR, the repertoire was profiled, and TCRdb retains in-frame clones only, with some absent. The table lists approximately 240 clones, 20% to 25% of them singletons. Remarks on this clone: What it recognizes is unknown.

This rearrangement joins TRBV19 to TRBJ2-6; the D is unclear. The source is a male donor aged 60 or older with stage II lung adenocarcinoma. Source: lung tumor tissue, taken before any cancer treatment. The CDR3 region has the DNA TGTGCCACCTCCGCGATGAGAGGCTCTGGGGCCAACGTCCTGACTTTC. It translates to CATSAMRGSGANVLTF.